Below, one T cell receptor (beta chain) is given with its context. A read error may account for a junction end that differs from germline. This entry is derived from a study of cytomegalovirus exposure and HLA in healthy donors. Primers for the PCR totalled 60 Vbeta and 13 Jbeta. TCRdb's copy holds only in-frame clones and misses some; the assay was immunoSEQ multiplex PCR. The top ten clones hold around 1.8% of a sample with approximately 200,000 clones, over 60% of them seen once. Germline CDR1 reads MNHEY; CDR2 reads SMNVEV (reference sequence). This CDR3 has 10 amino acids. The chain couples TRBV27 to TRBJ2-3, with TRBD1 matching over 7 bases. The sequence was obtained from a man aged 18 to 29 in good health and CMV-seronegative. The sequenced sample consisted of PBMCs. The CDR3 loop reads CASGTDMQYF. The CDR3 coding sequence is TGTGCCAGCGGGACAGATATGCAGTATTTT.